This T cell receptor (beta chain) comes out of a study of beta chain features in type 1 diabetes (dated by TCRdb to between 2018 and 2020). About the full investigation: No differences in mean age, gender distribution, total cell number or subset yield were found between patients and healthy donors. A total of just under 110,000,000 sorted cells were examined across all samples, and RNA yield correlated strongly with the number of cells per subset. Naive and central memory subsets were obtained from all 30 or so donors, but regulatory and stem cell-like memory subsets were isolated from only 8 patients and roughly eight healthy donors. In the study, recently diagnosed type 1 diabetes patients and matched healthy donors were compared on the TCRB repertoires of their sorted circulating CD4+ T cell subsets. Summary of the overall study and its limitations: Because small numbers of individuals were included in the HLA sub-analyses, any influence of HLA type on TCRB rearrangement was left unresolved. Naive, central memory and regulatory TCRB repertoires appeared to be more alike among patients than among healthy donors. At VDJ recombination sites, type 1 diabetes patients had fewer insertions and more deleted nucleotides, which implies abnormalities in thymic rearrangement. Because cDNA was sequenced instead of genomic DNA, activated cells with high expression could be over-represented, although the groups did not differ in activation or CD3 levels. PCR might favor shorter templates, but patient and control samples were amplified and corrected together, so any skew would affect both groups equally. Type 1 diabetes patients showed a moderate but significant shortening of TCRB CDR3 length in all four CD4+ subsets.

After removal of 5 bases from V and 6 bases from J, the junction retains 1 base not matched to a gene. The germline V gene (reference sequence) yields MNHNY for CDR1 and SVGAGI for CDR2. The CDR3 numbers 12 residues from cysteine through phenylalanine. Of all the DNA, just the CDR3 is kept, 36 bases in frame from base 1. All of the isolated RNA was reverse transcribed with the High Capacity cDNA Reverse Transcription Kit, so expressed TCRB transcripts were sequenced. Naive, central memory and regulatory T cell samples underwent deep immunoSEQ sequencing, averaging around 4 million total reads per sample. Sorted cells were lysed in RLT buffer and RNA was extracted with DNase-treated RNeasy Micro or Mini kits, depending on cell number. To prevent cross-contamination, each cell subset was processed individually, whereas patient and healthy donor samples were processed jointly. Using the immunoSEQ multiplex PCR, TCRB sequences were amplified from cDNA into 87-bp fragments spanning the CDR3 region. Amplicons were sequenced on the Illumina HiSeq platform. On the study's bioinformatics: PCR bias was computationally corrected using synthetic template baselines, reads within Hamming distance 2 were collapsed, and singletons that could not be merged were discarded. Reads were aligned against IMGT to assign V, D and J genes, CDR3 length and insertions or deletions at six rearrangement sites. Clonotype counts were normalized to sorted cell number within each subset before computing true diversity and Gini coefficients with the tcR R package. Repertoire sharing was quantified using the overlap coefficient calculated on TCRB nucleotide sequences. As a proxy for the pre-selection repertoire, out-of-frame TCRB sequences from naive cells were analyzed. TCRdb took over this immuneACCESS table, retaining in-frame rearrangements with V and J assigned. Such tables are incomplete; in checked studies, under half of the missing clones stem from an unresolved V gene, and the remainder is unexplained. The V and J calls and the clone size are those of that table, but D and trimming were determined from the DNA. The sample table shows roughly 260,000 clones, and about 20% are seen once. About 0.027% of the sample is taken by the ten largest.

About this clone itself: Its antigen remains unidentified. No much larger clone exists at a distance of one base, and base qualities are not known.

Each donor gave one peripheral blood draw, roughly 0.12 L on average, collected into heparinised tubes. A BD FACSAria II and a panel including CD45RO, CCR7, CD25, CD127, CD95 and CD27 were used to sort naive, central memory, regulatory and stem cell-like memory CD4+ T cells. Every sorted population had a purity above 95%. PBMCs were isolated immediately by Lymphoprep density gradient centrifugation and stained directly without culture. Samples were stained and sorted in pairs, with one healthy donor and one patient per experiment, so that batch effects were minimized. This TCR derives from a woman aged 40 to 49 with type 1 diabetes. Sequences were obtained from naive CD4+ T cells from blood. Read against the paper, the sample's cell subset or site label means: true naive CD4+ T cells. The rearrangement joined TRBV6-6 to TRBJ2-3, and 8 junctional nucleotides match TRBD1. The CDR3 in this case is CASSRQGDTQYF. The DNA sequence is given as TGTGCCAGCAGTAGACAGGGGGATACGCAGTATTTT.